Listed here is a single TCR beta chain. Its antigen is currently unknown. The read gets to within 3 residues of the CDR3 end, and the germline J gene fills in the rest. This record comes from a study of T cells in women clearing cervical HPV infection. On the study more broadly: HLA type stays a possible confounder, typing being limited.

CDR3 length: 15 residues. The germline V gene encodes CDR1 MNHNS and CDR2 SASEGT. Study-level results: It is unknown whether associations predate infection; no effector/memory or HPV-specific sorting. Richness differences could reflect unmeasured T-cell content per sample. TRBV6-7 relative abundance averaged 0.11% in cases and 0.15% to 0.2% in controls.

Produced via immunoSEQ multiplex PCR; TCRdb's table is partial and in-frame only. Reported are around 30,000 clones; the ten largest clones contain about 8%. Sequencing used blood buffy coat. The source of this sequence is a woman between 18 and 70 years old with a cervical HPV16 infection that either progressed to CIN3+ or cleared (not recorded which). V is TRBV6-1 and J is TRBJ2-2; TRBD1 agrees at 9 bases. The CDR3 loop reads CASSEVDRGYSPLFF. The CDR3 bases that were read are TGTGCCAGCAGTGAAGTCGACAGGGGGTATTCACCG.